This T cell receptor (beta chain) emerged from a study of T cells after yellow fever vaccination (dated by TCRdb to the late 2010s). For the wider study: Libraries from fractions with low cell numbers were prepared with the SMART-Seq v4 Ultra Low Input RNA kit. Two healthy male donors, one aged 18 to 29 and one aged 30 to 39 years, were included in the cohort. Blood samples were taken at several timepoints before and after primary and secondary immunization, and bulk PBMC replicates and cell subsets were isolated. To follow T-cell clones before and after both primary and booster YFV17D yellow fever vaccination, bulk TCR alpha and beta repertoires underwent longitudinal sequencing.

Trimming removed 0 bases from V and 0 bases from J, leaving 12 bases between the germline ends. The CDR3 spans 17 residues, from the cysteine through the phenylalanine. The retained sequence is limited to the CDR3, 51 bases, with the frame set at the first base. From the germline V gene, CDR1 is LGHNT and CDR2 is FRNRAP. This clonotype was seen many times. Base qualities are not provided; no much larger clone lies one nucleotide away. General findings and caveats noted by the study authors: After the booster, most of the clones that had expanded following primary vaccination were detected again (96% of CD4 and 80% to 90% of CD8), which suggests that memory was broadly maintained. A small share of clonotypes was detected in both CD4 and CD8 compartments, with the overlap likely arising from convergent recombination. FACS-sorted repertoires could contain abundant contaminating clonotypes from the bulk population, so computational filtering was required. The secondary T-cell response was weaker than the primary response but faster, peaking on day 5 instead of day 15. Only a couple of donors were included in the study, so the extent to which the findings can be generalized is limited.

The treatment or condition label, read with the paper, signifies: live attenuated yellow fever vaccine strain. PBMCs were isolated from peripheral blood using a standard Ficoll-Paque protocol. Epitope-specific CD8 T cells were sorted using a dextramer loaded with the yellow fever NS4B epitope peptide, with anti-CD3 and anti-CD8 staining. TriZol was used to extract RNA from bulk PBMCs, from CD4 and CD8 fractions, and from dextramer-positive and dextramer-negative fractions. TCR cDNA was synthesized by 5'RACE template switching, which introduced a universal primer site and unique molecular identifiers. Priming of cDNA synthesis was performed from both the TCR alpha and TCR beta constant segments. Library amplification used two PCR steps, and the second PCR step added sample barcodes and sequencing adapters. Libraries were sequenced on Illumina HiSeq 2500 (2x100 bp) or NovaSeq (2x150 bp). The study's own analysis went as follows. MIGEC was used to demultiplex reads and collapse the reads into UMI consensus sequences, and MiXCR was used for V(D)J alignment. Vaccine-responding clonotypes were defined with edgeR using replicate PBMC samples, requiring FDR below 0.01 and a log2 fold change above 5 up to day 15. Each bulk clonotype was labeled CD4 or CD8 based on which sequenced repertoire, CD4 or CD8, contained the clonotype at higher abundance. NS4B-specific clonotypes were defined as those at least 10-fold enriched in dextramer-positive over dextramer-negative fractions; CD4-biased clonotypes were excluded. TCRdb trimmed public reads at Q25 via fastp, called clones via MiXCR and kept in-frame beta chains. A single entry per CDR3 protein holds the most common genes and DNA from its merged rows. The V and J calls were not made by the authors but by TCRdb's processing. The sample data list 100,000 or so distinct CDR3 sequences, and 8% to 10% of these were observed just once. The ten largest account for 15% to 20% of the sample.

Sequencing used CD8+ T cells not binding an NS4B(214-222) dextramer, sorted from PBMCs, obtained less than 18 days after the first yellow fever vaccination. The cell subset or site label on this specimen signifies: NS4B epitope dextramer-negative CD8 T cells. The V and J segments used are TRBV12-5 and TRBJ2-1; the D assignment is uncertain and may be TRBD1 or TRBD2, with 5 bases supporting each. The receptor was isolated from a man between 18 and 29 years old who received the YFV17D yellow fever vaccine. The CDR3 corresponds to CASGLVLRGSSYNEQFF. The base sequence is TGTGCTAGTGGTTTGGTACTGAGGGGCAGCTCCTACAATGAGCAGTTCTTC.